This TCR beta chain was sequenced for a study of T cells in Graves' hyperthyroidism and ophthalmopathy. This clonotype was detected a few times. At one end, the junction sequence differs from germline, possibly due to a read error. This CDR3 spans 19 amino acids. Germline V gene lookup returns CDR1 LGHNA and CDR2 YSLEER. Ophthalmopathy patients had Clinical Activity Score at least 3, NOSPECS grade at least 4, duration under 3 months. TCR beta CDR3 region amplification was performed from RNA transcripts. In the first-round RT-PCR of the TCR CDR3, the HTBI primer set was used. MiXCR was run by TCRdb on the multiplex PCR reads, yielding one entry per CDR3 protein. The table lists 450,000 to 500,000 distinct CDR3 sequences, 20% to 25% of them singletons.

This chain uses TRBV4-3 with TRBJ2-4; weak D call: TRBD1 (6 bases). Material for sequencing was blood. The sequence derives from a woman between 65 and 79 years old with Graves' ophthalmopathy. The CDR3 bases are TGCGCCAGCAGCCAAGATCTCCCTCTGGGACACCTAGCCAAAAACATTCAGTGCTTC. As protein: CASSQDLPLGHLAKNIQCF.